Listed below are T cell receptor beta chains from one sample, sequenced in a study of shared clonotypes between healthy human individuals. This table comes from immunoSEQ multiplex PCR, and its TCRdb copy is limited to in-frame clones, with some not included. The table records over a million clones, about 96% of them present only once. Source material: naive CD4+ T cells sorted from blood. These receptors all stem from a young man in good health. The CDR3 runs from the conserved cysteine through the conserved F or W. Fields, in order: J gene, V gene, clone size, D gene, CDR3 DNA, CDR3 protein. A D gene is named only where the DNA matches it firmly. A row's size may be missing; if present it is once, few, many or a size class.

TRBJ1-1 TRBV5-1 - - TGCGCCAGCAGCTTGTTGGGGGTTGGCACTGAAGCTTTCTTT CASSLLGVGTEAFF
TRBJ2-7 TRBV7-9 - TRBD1 TGTGCCAGCAGCTCTTGGGACAGGGTTTGGGAGCAGTACTTC CASSSWDRVWEQYF
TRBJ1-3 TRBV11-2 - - TGTGCCAGCAGGGACAGCGGAGGGACTGGAAACACCATATATTTT CASRDSGGTGNTIYF
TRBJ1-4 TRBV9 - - TGTGCCAGCAGCGTAGAGGCGGGGCGGAATGAAAAACTGTTTTTT CASSVEAGRNEKLFF
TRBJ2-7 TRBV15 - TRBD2 TGTGCCACCAGCAGCGCCCCGACTAGCGGAGGGACCTACGAGCAGTACTTC CATSSAPTSGGTYEQYF
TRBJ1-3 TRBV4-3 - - TGCGCCAGCAGCCAGAGCGGATCTGGAAACACCATATATTTT CASSQSGSGNTIYF
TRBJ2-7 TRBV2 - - TGTGCCAGCAGTCCAAGCTCCTACGAGCAGTACTTC CASSPSSYEQYF
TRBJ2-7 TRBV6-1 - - TGTGCCAGCAGTGAAAACACCTACGAGCAGTACTTC CASSENTYEQYF
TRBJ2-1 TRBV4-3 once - TGCGCCAGCAGCCGTTACCGGGGGGCGGGCGGTAACAATGAGCAGTTCTTC CASSRYRGAGGNNEQFF
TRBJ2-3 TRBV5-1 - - TGCGCCAGCAGCTCAGGAATTTACACAGATACGCAGTATTTT CASSSGIYTDTQYF
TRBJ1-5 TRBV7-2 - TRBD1 TGTGCCAGCAGCCCCGGGACAGGGTACAATCAGCCCCAGCATTTT CASSPGTGYNQPQHF
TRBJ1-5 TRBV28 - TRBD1 TGTGCCAGCAGTTCGGGACAGACCCTTGATCAGCCCCAGCATTTT CASSSGQTLDQPQHF
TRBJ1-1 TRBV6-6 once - TGTGCCAGCAGTTACGGGCAGGAGAACACTGAAGCTTTCTTT CASSYGQENTEAFF
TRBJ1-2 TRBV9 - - TGTGCCAGCAGCGTTACGGGAGGGGGATCCTATGGCTACACCTTC CASSVTGGGSYGYTF
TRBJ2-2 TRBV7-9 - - TGTGCCAGCCACTGGAGACCGGAGCTGTTTTTT CASHWRPELFF
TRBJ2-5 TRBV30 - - TGTGCCTGGAGTGTCGGCTACCCGGGAGAGACCCAGTACTTC CAWSVGYPGETQYF
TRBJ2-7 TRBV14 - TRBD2 TGTGCCAGCAGCCCGCGGGAGATCCTAGACGAGCAGTACTTC CASSPREILDEQYF
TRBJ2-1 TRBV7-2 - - TGTGCCAGCAGCTTATTGGGTGGGAGCTCCTACAATGAGCAGTTCTTC CASSLLGGSSYNEQFF
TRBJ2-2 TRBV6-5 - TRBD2 TGTGCCAGCAGTTACTCCACTAGCGGGAGCACCGGGGAGCTGTTTTTT CASSYSTSGSTGELFF
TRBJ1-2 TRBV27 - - TGTGCCAGCAGTTCTTCCCCACAGACTAACTATGGCTACACCTTC CASSSSPQTNYGYTF
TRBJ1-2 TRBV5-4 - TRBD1 TGTGCCAGCAGCTTGGCCGGGACAGGGAGCTATGGCTACACCTTC CASSLAGTGSYGYTF
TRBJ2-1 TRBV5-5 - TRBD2 TGTGCCAGCAGCCCCGGACTAGCGGGGGGCAATGAGCAGTTCTTC CASSPGLAGGNEQFF
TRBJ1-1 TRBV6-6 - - TGTGCCAGCACCGGGGAAGCGAACACTGAAGCTTTCTTT CASTGEANTEAFF
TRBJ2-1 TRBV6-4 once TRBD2 TGTGCCAGCAGTGACTCGCCTAGCGGGATTTACAATGAGCAGTTCTTC CASSDSPSGIYNEQFF
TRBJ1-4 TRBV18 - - TGTGCCAGCTCACCCCCAATTGGGACACCTGATTCAACTAATGAAAAACTGTTTTTT CASSPPIGTPDSTNEKLFF
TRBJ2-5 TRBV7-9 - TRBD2 TGTGCCAGCAGTCTGTCGGGAGGGGAGACCCAGTACTTC CASSLSGGETQYF
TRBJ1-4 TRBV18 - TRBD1 TGTGCCAGCTCACCATTCGCCGGGACAGGCGAAAAACTGTTTTTT CASSPFAGTGEKLFF
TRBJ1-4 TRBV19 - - TGTGCCAGTAGGCGGACGTCAACTAATGAAAAACTGTTTTTT CASRRTSTNEKLFF
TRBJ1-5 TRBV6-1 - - TGTGCCAGCAGCGGCGTGCTGGCGGAACCCCAGCATTTT CASSGVLAEPQHF
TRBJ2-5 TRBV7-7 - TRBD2 TGTGCTAGCAGCCCCGGGGGGGGCCACCAAGAGACCCAGTACTTC CASSPGGGHQETQYF
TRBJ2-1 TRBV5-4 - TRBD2 TGTGCCAGCAGCCACCCAGGAGCGGGGGGAAACAATGAGCAGTTCTTC CASSHPGAGGNNEQFF
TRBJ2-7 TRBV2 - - TGTGCCAGCTTCGAGGGGCGGGGACCGAGCGAGCAGTACTTC CASFEGRGPSEQYF
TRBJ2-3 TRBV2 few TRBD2 TGTGCCAGCATTGGGACTAGCCGCACAGATACGCAGTATTTT CASIGTSRTDTQYF
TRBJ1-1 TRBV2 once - TGTGCCAGCAGTGACGATGGGAGGGCTTTCTTT CASSDDGRAFF
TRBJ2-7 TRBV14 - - TGTGCCAGCAGCCAAGTCCCAGGTGAAGCCTACGAGCAGTACTTC CASSQVPGEAYEQYF